The text below deals with one T cell receptor (beta chain). Its cognate antigen has yet to be identified. No base qualities exist here, and no much larger clone lies one base off it. The entry originates in a study of PD-1 blockade in classical Hodgkin lymphoma (dated by TCRdb to about 2020). About the study as a whole: Nivolumab dosing was 3 mg/kg intravenously every 2 weeks, continuing until either disease progression or unacceptable toxicity. A peripheral blood immune signature of response to PD-1 blockade in classical Hodgkin lymphoma was defined using TCR beta sequencing and CyTOF.

The time point label on this specimen signifies: cycle 1 day 1 (C1D1), immediately before nivolumab initiation. Every trial patient had relapsed after autologous stem cell transplantation, and cohorts A, B and C differed in prior brentuximab vedotin exposure. The trial cohort comprised 60 or so patients with relapsed/refractory classical Hodgkin lymphoma whose best overall responses were complete response, partial response or progressive disease. Trial patients were treated with single-agent nivolumab in the multi-cohort phase II CheckMate 205 trial. An independent review committee assessed best overall response by applying the 2007 International Working Group response criteria. PBMCs from the trial were collected at three points: immediately before nivolumab initiation (C1D1), and during therapy at cycle 2 day 1 and cycle 4 day 1. Peripheral blood was collected in 8 mL Vacutainer Cell Preparation Tubes, from which PBMCs were isolated by centrifugation and then cryopreserved.

According to the germline V gene (reference sequence), CDR1 reads SGHNT and CDR2 reads YYREEE. V was cut back by 5 bases and J by 6 bases, leaving a gap of 21 bases between them. Counted from cysteine to phenylalanine, this CDR3 has 17 amino acids. Here the CDR3 DNA is all that survives: 51 bases in frame from base 1. Results and caveats for the whole study, not just this receptor: Lower diversity was observed in patients in whom nivolumab was started less than 1 year after ASCT, and these patients were excluded from later analyses so that confounding by immune reconstitution would be avoided. Baseline diversity similar to that of newly diagnosed patients was observed in trial patients achieving complete response, whereas significantly lower diversity was observed in partial responders and progressors. By C4D1, a significant rise was seen in CD4+ TCR diversity but not in CD8+ TCR diversity (p=0.0027 vs p=0.16), and the rise was most apparent among complete responders (p=0.02). Baseline TCR diversity was reported to be lower in newly diagnosed patients than in healthy donors, and even lower in relapsed/refractory patients. The study covered only a single clinical trial cohort, and the causes of the repertoire differences, possibly disease activity or prior therapy, were still not defined.

The Qiagen DNeasy kit was used to extract genomic DNA both from unsorted PBMCs and from the negatively selected CD4+ and CD8+ fractions. Amplification of TCR beta CDR3 regions was done by immunoSEQ multiplex PCR with primers that anneal to V and J segments. A synthetic immune receptor repertoire was used to minimize amplification bias, and remaining bias was computationally removed after sequencing. Regarding the original processing steps: Custom Python scripts were used to quantify repertoire diversity as the Shannon entropy index. The unsorted, CD4+ and CD8+ repertoires were each analyzed separately, with the exception of combined analyses, where CD4+ and CD8+ sequences were merged in silico. A clone counted as expanded when the clone's frequency after treatment rose at least 2-fold relative to C1D1, and clones undetected at baseline were given a pseudocount of 0.5. Singleton clones were defined as clones with 0 or 1 copy at C1D1, and non-singleton clones were defined as clones with 2 or more copies. Clones expanded in unsorted samples were labelled as CD4+, CD8+ or unknown by matching protein sequences in sorted samples from the same patient. Wilcoxon tests were applied to paired samples to test diversity changes from C1D1 to C4D1. In TCRdb, the immuneACCESS table is reduced to in-frame sequences with V and J assigned. These tables do not hold every clone; where another copy was compared, an unresolved V gene accounts for under half, and the others remain unexplained. That table furnishes V, J and clone size, whereas the DNA furnished D and trimming. The sample includes some 60,000 clones, with more than 80% observed a single time. The ten largest make up around 16% of the sample.

The receptor was isolated from a human donor with classical Hodgkin lymphoma. The sample here was peripheral blood mononuclear cells (PBMCs), taken at baseline. The receptor chain draws on TRBV5-4 and TRBJ1-6, with TRBD1 perhaps the D gene, on 5 matching bases. CDR3 reads: CASSQGVPTFVNSPLHF. DNA sequence: TGTGCCAGCAGTCAGGGAGTCCCGACCTTTGTTAATTCACCCCTCCACTTT.